The entry below gives a single T cell receptor beta chain sequence along with its context. Its target is unknown. At one end, the junction sequence differs from germline, possibly due to a read error. The PCR made use of 60 Vbeta and 13 Jbeta primers. The authors' processing: Counted up in a later analysis, unique TCR beta chains came to about 80 million, with around 12 million shared. The data were produced by immunoSEQ multiplex PCR, yet TCRdb's version contains in-frame clones alone and is incomplete. V and J calls and clone size are as listed in that table; D and trimming were resolved from the DNA. The table lists 200,000 or so clones, about 74% of them singletons. This sample was included in a study of cytomegalovirus exposure and HLA in healthy donors. General observations from the study: The likely origin of a cluster of highly shared sequence variants was a sequencing artifact. In a later analysis, at a false discovery rate of 0.05, over 15,000 TCR beta sequences were associated with HLA alleles. A later analysis found most CMV-associated TCR beta chains apparently HLA-restricted.

The TCR was taken from a man aged 35 to 55 in good health and CMV-seronegative. Source material: PBMCs.

CDR3 in DNA: TGTTCCAGCAGCTTAGCAAAACAGGGGGATGACACTGAAGCTTTCTTT. It yields the protein CSSSLAKQGDDTEAFF. The chain joins TRBV7-9 to TRBJ1-1, with TRBD1 matching over 8 bases. From germline, CDR1 is SEHNR and CDR2 FQNEAQ (reference sequence). The CDR3 runs 16 residues.